This T cell receptor beta chain stems from a study of blood T cell repertoires in COVID-19 (TCRdb year 2020). Regarding the complete study: Collaborator samples came from the United States, Italy and Spain and covered acute and convalescent phases of COVID-19. The prospective study material was composed of cDNA or gDNA derived from T cells, B-cell-depleted T cells, or PBMCs. Deeply sampled blood TCRbeta repertoires from subjects exposed to, actively infected with, or recovered from COVID-19 were included in the dataset. The repertoires were released in a freely available public database meant as a resource for research on the immune response to SARS-CoV-2. Samples came from the ongoing ImmuneRACE study (first 160 participants) plus 1,254 subjects from 6 global collaborators. The sample metadata nearly always contained a de-identified subject ID, COVID-19 status, age in years and sex. HLA class I and class II types, where available, came from metadata supplied by the sample provider rather than from assay-based typing.

The germline V gene sets CDR1 to SGHRS and CDR2 to YFSETQ. Spanning cysteine to phenylalanine, the CDR3 consists of 16 amino acids. Kept here is only the CDR3 DNA, which spans 48 bases and is read in frame from base 1. Relative to germline, V is missing 4 bases and J is missing 7 bases, with 12 bases of the junction outside any gene match. TCRbeta CDR3 regions were amplified from genomic DNA by means of the immunoSEQ Assay, a bias-controlled multiplex PCR. In the source study's methods: The number of nucleated cells in each sample was estimated from the amplification of reference gene primers within the assay. Sequence reads were collapsed and filtered to measure the absolute abundance of every unique TCRbeta CDR3 rearrangement. Productive Simpson clonality was computed per sample as the square root of Simpson's diversity index over productive rearrangements. Here the immuneACCESS table is served through TCRdb, limited to in-frame sequences with V and J called. Missing clones are a known gap in these copies; in checked studies unresolved V genes cover under half, and the rest lacks a known reason. The V and J calls and clone size were taken over from that table, and D and trimming were inferred from the DNA. The sample records 170,000 or so clones, 80% to 90% of which are singletons. Together, the top ten hold more than 7.5% of the sample.

Results and caveats for the whole study, not just this receptor: The amount of clinical and demographic metadata varied by source and participant and was provided uncurated.

A word on this clone: This clone's antigen is unknown. Base qualities are not at hand, and no much larger clone is one base apart.

Collaborating institutions collected whole blood in K2EDTA tubes following their own protocols. For TCRbeta analysis, collaborator samples were shipped as frozen whole blood, as isolated PBMCs, or as DNA extracted from either sample type. The receptor chain draws on TRBV5-1 and TRBJ1-4; 8 bases in between match TRBD1. This TCR was sampled from a man aged 45-65 years with active or convalescent COVID-19. Sequenced input: peripheral blood. The CDR3 region has the sequence CASSQGTGLFTEKLFF. The base sequence is TGCGCCAGCAGCCAGGGGACAGGTCTTTTCACTGAAAAACTGTTTTTT.